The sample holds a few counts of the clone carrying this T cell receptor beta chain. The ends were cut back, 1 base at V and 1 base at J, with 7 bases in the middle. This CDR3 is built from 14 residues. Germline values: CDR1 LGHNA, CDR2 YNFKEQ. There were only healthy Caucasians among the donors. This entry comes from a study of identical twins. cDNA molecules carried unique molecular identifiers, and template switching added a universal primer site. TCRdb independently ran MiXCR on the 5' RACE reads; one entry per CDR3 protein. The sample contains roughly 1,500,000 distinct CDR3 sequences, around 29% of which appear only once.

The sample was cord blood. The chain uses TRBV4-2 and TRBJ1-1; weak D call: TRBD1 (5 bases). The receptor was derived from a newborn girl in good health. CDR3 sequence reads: CASSQADRNTEAFF. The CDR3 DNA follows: TGTGCCAGCAGCCAAGCAGACAGGAACACTGAAGCTTTCTTT.